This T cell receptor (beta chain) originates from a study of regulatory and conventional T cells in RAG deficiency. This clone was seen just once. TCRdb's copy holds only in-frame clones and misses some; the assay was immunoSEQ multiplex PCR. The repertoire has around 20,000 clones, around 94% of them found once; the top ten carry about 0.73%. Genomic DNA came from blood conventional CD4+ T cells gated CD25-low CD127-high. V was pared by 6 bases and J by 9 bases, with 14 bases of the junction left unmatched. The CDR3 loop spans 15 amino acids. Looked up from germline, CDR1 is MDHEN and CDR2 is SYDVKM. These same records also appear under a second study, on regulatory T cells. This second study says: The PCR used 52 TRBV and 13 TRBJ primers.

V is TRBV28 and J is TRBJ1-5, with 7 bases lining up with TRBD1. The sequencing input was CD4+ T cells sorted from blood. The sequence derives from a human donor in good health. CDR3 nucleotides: TGTGCCAGCAGGTCAGACAGGGCCCCTTTTCGGCCCCAGCATTTT. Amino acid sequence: CASRSDRAPFRPQHF. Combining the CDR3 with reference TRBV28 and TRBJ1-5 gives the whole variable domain DVKVTQSSRYLVKRTGEKVFLECVQDMDHENMFWYRQDPGLGLRLIYFSYDVKMKEKGDIPEGYSVSREKKERFSLILESASTNQTSMYLCASRSDRAPFRPQHFGDGTRLSIL.